Shown below are 24 T cell receptor beta chains from a single sample sequenced in a study of post-analysis software for immune sequencing data. cDNA libraries of TCR beta carried unique molecular identifiers. From the PCR reads, TCRdb called clonotypes with MiXCR, one entry per CDR3 protein. The sample holds about 160,000 distinct CDR3 sequences; around 36% are singletons and the top ten take 28%. The starting material was blood, obtained after autologous hematopoietic stem cell transplantation. All receptors derive from a girl under 18 with multiple sclerosis.

The genes are TRBV5-1 and TRBJ2-5; no definite D call. The tail of the sequence fits TRBJ2-7 better, so the J call may be wrong. CDR1 and CDR2 from the germline V gene are SGHRS and YFSETQ. This CDR3 comprises 13 residues. In nucleotides, the CDR3 is TGCGCCAGCAGCCCACAAGGGTCAGGCGAGCAGTACTTC. Its protein is CASSPQGSGEQYF.

This chain connects TRBV6-5 to TRBJ1-5; TRBD1 is a possible D gene (6 bases). CDR1 is MNHEY and CDR2 is SVGAGI in the germline V gene. The germline V and J ends were trimmed by 0 bases and 7 bases, with 13 bases remaining between them. The CDR3 is 15 amino acids. The CDR3 sequence is CASSYSGQGGQPQHF. CDR3 in DNA: TGTGCCAGCAGTTACTCCGGCCAAGGGGGGCAGCCCCAGCATTTT.

V and J are TRBV9 and TRBJ2-1; 10 nucleotides agree with TRBD2. The V gene's germline CDR1 is SGDLS and CDR2 YYNGEE. The CDR3 consists of 19 residues. V shed 0 bases, J shed 0 bases, and the junction held 9 bases outside the gene matches. CDR3 nucleotides: TGTGCCAGCAGCGTAGATGGACTAGCGGCCATTAGCTCCTACAATGAGCAGTTCTTC. Its protein is CASSVDGLAAISSYNEQFF.

This clonotype was counted between two and nine times. V gene TRBV4-2 combines with J gene TRBJ2-5, with 7 bases fitting TRBD1. V was pared by 2 bases and J by 5 bases, with 2 bases of the junction left unmatched. This CDR3 has 13 amino acids. Germline V gives CDR1 LGHNA, CDR2 YNFKEQ. The CDR3 is CASSQQTGETQYF. The CDR3 DNA is TGTGCCAGCAGCCAACAGACAGGGGAGACCCAGTACTTC.

The rearrangement links TRBV7-9 to TRBJ2-3; 10 positions agree with TRBD1. Trimming cost V 5 bases and J 3 bases; bases outside gene matches: 8. The CDR3 runs 16 residues. Germline CDR1 reads SEHNR; CDR2 reads FQNEAQ (reference sequence). The CDR3 nucleotides are TGTGCCAGCAGCGCGACCGGGACAGGGGTAACAGATACGCAGTATTTT. Protein: CASSATGTGVTDTQYF.

This clonotype came up many times. The rearrangement uses TRBV7-9 and TRBJ2-3, with a tentative D call TRBD2 (5 bases). Trimming took 5 bases from V and 0 from J, leaving 15 bases between them. The CDR3 contains 16 residues. CDR1 is SEHNR and CDR2 is FQNEAQ in the germline V gene (reference sequence). In DNA form, the CDR3 reads TGTGCCAGCAGCCCCCCAGCGGTGGGAAGCACAGATACGCAGTATTTT. The encoded protein is CASSPPAVGSTDTQYF.

The chain employs TRBV20-1 and TRBJ2-4, with D perhaps matching TRBD2 (6 bases). Germline V gives CDR1 DFQATT, CDR2 SNEGSKA (reference sequence). Trimming took 3 bases from V and 1 from J, leaving 19 bases between them. The CDR3 totals 17 residues. This CDR3 reads CSASSDVRRDAKNIQYF. DNA for the CDR3: TGCAGTGCTAGCTCGGACGTCAGGAGGGATGCCAAAAACATTCAGTACTTC.

The chain is built from TRBV12-3 or TRBV12-4 and TRBJ1-4, with D perhaps matching TRBD1 (6 bases). The CDR3 has 13 residues. V was pared by 3 bases and J by 16 bases, with 18 bases between. CDR3 in DNA: TGTGCCAGCAGTTTGGCAGGGGTTGAAAAGCGGTTTTTT. Translated: CASSLAGVEKRFF.

This clonotype came up a few times. The chain has TRBV20-1 and TRBJ2-5; 12 nucleotides align to TRBD1. The J call is in doubt because the DNA end fits TRBJ2-7 better. The CDR3 is 15 amino acids. Germline V lookup: CDR1 DFQATT, CDR2 SNEGSKA (reference sequence). This CDR3 is CSAALRDRGLYEQYF. DNA of the CDR3: TGCAGTGCCGCTCTCCGGGACAGGGGGCTGTACGAGCAGTACTTC.

The V gene is TRBV20-1, the J gene TRBJ2-5; the D gene is possibly TRBD2 (5 bases). Germline values: CDR1 DFQATT, CDR2 SNEGSKA (reference sequence). There are 13 residues in the CDR3. V shed 0 bases and J shed 7 bases, with 12 bases lying between them. CDR3 residues: CSARDPGKATQYF. The CDR3 nucleotides read TGCAGTGCTAGAGATCCGGGGAAGGCGACCCAGTACTTC.

The chain carries TRBV28 and TRBJ2-6; D ambiguous. The CDR3 runs 14 residues. V shed 6 bases and J shed 0 bases, with 6 bases lying between them. Germline V CDR1 and CDR2: MDHEN, SYDVKM. The DNA for the CDR3 is TGTGCCAGCAGATTAAGCTCTGGGGCCAACGTCCTGACTTTC. Protein product: CASRLSSGANVLTF.

This clonotype has at least ten counts. This sequence joins TRBV10-3 and TRBJ1-5; D remains ambiguous. The V gene's germline CDR1 is ENHRY and CDR2 SYGVKD. With 0 bases removed from V and 7 bases from J, the gap between germline ends came to 7 bases. CDR3 length: 13 residues. The CDR3, as DNA: TGTGCCATCAGTGAGTCGTTATCGCAGCCCCAGCATTTT. It is translated as CAISESLSQPQHF.

This chain uses TRBV24-1 with TRBJ2-7; D ambiguous. The V and J ends lost 10 bases and 3 bases respectively, with 12 bases between them. Germline V lookup: CDR1 KGHDR, CDR2 SFDVKD. This CDR3 contains 12 residues. The DNA for the CDR3 is TGTGCCACACAATTTAGCCGCTACGAGCAGTACTTC. Amino acids: CATQFSRYEQYF.

Ten or more counts support this clonotype. The chain uses TRBV29-1 and TRBJ2-1; TRBD2 matches 16 bases. CDR1 SQVTM and CDR2 ANQGSEA come from the germline V gene. CDR3 length: 16 amino acids. The CDR3 sequence is CSEGGTSGRAGNEQFF. CDR3 nucleotides: TGCAGTGAAGGCGGGACTAGCGGGAGGGCCGGGAATGAGCAGTTCTTC.

This clonotype was detected a few times. The J gene is TRBJ2-5, the V gene TRBV5-4; tentatively, D is TRBD2 (6 bases). The V and J ends lost 0 bases and 3 bases respectively, with 6 bases between them. The germline V gene has CDR1 SGHNT and CDR2 YYREEE (reference sequence). This CDR3 contains 13 residues. CDR3 protein: CASSLVAEETQYF. The CDR3 DNA is TGTGCCAGCAGCTTGGTAGCGGAAGAGACCCAGTACTTC.

This clonotype appeared many times. This chain connects TRBV28 to TRBJ2-7; possible D gene TRBD1, 6 bases. Deletions cut 2 bases from V and 3 bases from J, with 11 bases between. CDR3 length: 14 amino acids. CDR1 is MDHEN, CDR2 SYDVKM, per germline. The CDR3 DNA follows: TGTGCCAGCAGTTTACCCATGACAGGCTACGAGCAGTACTTC. Protein sequence: CASSLPMTGYEQYF.

The CDR3 loop is CASSSGLAGTSTQYF. CDR3 sequence (DNA): TGTGCCAGCAGTTCAGGACTAGCGGGGACATCTACGCAGTATTTT. V gene TRBV5-6 combines with J gene TRBJ2-3, with TRBD2 matching over 12 bases. Trimming cost V 5 bases and J 8 bases; bases outside gene matches: 9. Germline V gene sequence: CDR1 SGHDT, CDR2 YYEEEE. The length of the CDR3 is 15 residues.

This chain joins TRBV9 and TRBJ1-1, with D possibly TRBD1 on 6 matching bases. The CDR3 is made up of 17 amino acids. Germline CDR1 is SGDLS and CDR2 is YYNGEE. Trimming removed 3 bases at V and 5 bases at J, with 23 bases between. This chain's CDR3 is CASSAPIGGGATTEAFF. The CDR3 DNA sequence: TGTGCCAGCAGCGCCCCCATTGGGGGGGGCGCGACTACTGAAGCTTTCTTT.

The rearrangement uses TRBV24-1 and TRBJ2-3, with 7 bases aligning to TRBD2. Unmatched junction bases numbered 8, after V lost 2 bases and J lost 4 bases. CDR1 is KGHDR, CDR2 SFDVKD, per germline. CDR3 length: 16 residues. The CDR3 DNA sequence: TGTGCCACCAGTGATTCCCGGCGGGAGTATTCAGATACGCAGTATTTT. Amino acid sequence: CATSDSRREYSDTQYF.

The genes are TRBV7-2 and TRBJ2-1, with D possibly being TRBD1 (6 bases). This CDR3 spans 15 amino acids. Germline V gene data show CDR1 as SGHTA and CDR2 as FQGNSA. The germline V and J ends were trimmed by 2 bases and 0 bases, with 8 bases remaining between them. The CDR3 sequence: CASSLQGSSYNEQFF. The CDR3 bases are TGTGCCAGCAGCTTACAGGGGAGCTCCTACAATGAGCAGTTCTTC. Together with reference TRBV7-2 and TRBJ2-1, the CDR3 gives the full variable domain: GAGVSQSPSNKVTEKGKDVELRCDPISGHTALYWYRQSLGQGLEFLIYFQGNSAPDKSGLPSDRFSAERTGGSVSTLTIQRTQQEDSAVYLCASSLQGSSYNEQFFGPGTRLTVL.

The chain has TRBV20-1 and TRBJ2-3; unclear D gene. There are 16 residues in the CDR3. Trimming removed 3 bases at V and 2 bases at J, with 18 bases between. Germline CDR1 DFQATT, CDR2 SNEGSKA (reference sequence). CDR3 protein: CSASPRSAEVTDTQYF. The CDR3 DNA follows: TGCAGTGCTAGCCCCCGGTCTGCCGAGGTCACAGATACGCAGTATTTT.

V is TRBV25-1 and J is TRBJ2-7; 7 bases align to TRBD1. Germline-derived CDR1 and CDR2 are MGHDK and SYGVNS. The CDR3 is made up of 14 amino acids. V dropped 6 bases and J dropped 3; count of bases not matched to a gene: 8. The CDR3 loop reads CASSRDSLNYEQYF. CDR3 sequence (DNA): TGTGCCAGCAGCAGGGACAGCCTGAACTACGAGCAGTACTTC.

The gene calls are TRBV5-1 and TRBJ2-2; the D gene is possibly TRBD2 (5 bases). From germline, CDR1 is SGHRS and CDR2 YFSETQ. This CDR3 has 15 amino acids. V lost 7 bases to trimming and J lost 1 base, with 14 bases between them. The CDR3 loop reads CASGQTTQNTGELFF. CDR3 coding DNA: TGCGCCAGCGGCCAGACTACCCAGAACACCGGGGAGCTGTTTTTT.

The genes are TRBV18 and TRBJ2-5, with D maybe TRBD2 (5 bases). CDR1 is KGHSH, CDR2 LQKENI, per germline. CDR3 size: 11 residues. V was pared by 3 bases and J by 9 bases, with 8 bases between. The CDR3 DNA reads as TGTGCCAGCTCACCGCAGGAGGCCCAGTACTTC. Residues: CASSPQEAQYF.